This entry describes one TCR beta chain. In germline, CDR1 is LGHDT, CDR2 YNNKEL (reference sequence). The CDR3 runs 16 residues. This entry comes from a study of blood T cells in healthy people across ages. With a J-beta primer mix and a sample-barcoded 5' primer, a second PCR ran about 7 to 12 cycles. In TCRdb, the 5' RACE reads were re-called with MiXCR into one record per CDR3 protein. Of 910,000 or so distinct CDR3 sequences listed, roughly 51% are singletons. The TCR comes from a woman aged 60 to 75 in good health. The V gene is TRBV3-1, the J gene TRBJ2-5; 9 nucleotides align to TRBD1. The DNA end favors TRBJ2-7, so the J call may be wrong. The specimen sequenced was blood. The CDR3 loop reads CASSQLPGQGLYEQYF. Written as DNA, the CDR3 is TGTGCCAGCAGCCAACTCCCGGGACAGGGCCTCTACGAGCAGTACTTC.